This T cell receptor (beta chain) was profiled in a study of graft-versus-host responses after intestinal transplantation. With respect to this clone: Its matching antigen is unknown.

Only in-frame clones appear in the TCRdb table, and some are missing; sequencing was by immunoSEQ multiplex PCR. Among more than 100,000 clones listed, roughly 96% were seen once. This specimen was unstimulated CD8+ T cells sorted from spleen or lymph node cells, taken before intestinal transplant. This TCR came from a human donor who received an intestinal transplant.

The DNA of the CDR3 is TGTGCCAGTAAGCCCCGTACTTCAGATACGCAGTATTTT. It encodes CASKPRTSDTQYF. The chain links TRBV28 to TRBJ2-3; the D is unclear. This CDR3 comprises 13 residues. V lost 9 bases and J lost 4, with 14 bases in between. Germline-derived CDR1 and CDR2 are MDHEN and SYDVKM.